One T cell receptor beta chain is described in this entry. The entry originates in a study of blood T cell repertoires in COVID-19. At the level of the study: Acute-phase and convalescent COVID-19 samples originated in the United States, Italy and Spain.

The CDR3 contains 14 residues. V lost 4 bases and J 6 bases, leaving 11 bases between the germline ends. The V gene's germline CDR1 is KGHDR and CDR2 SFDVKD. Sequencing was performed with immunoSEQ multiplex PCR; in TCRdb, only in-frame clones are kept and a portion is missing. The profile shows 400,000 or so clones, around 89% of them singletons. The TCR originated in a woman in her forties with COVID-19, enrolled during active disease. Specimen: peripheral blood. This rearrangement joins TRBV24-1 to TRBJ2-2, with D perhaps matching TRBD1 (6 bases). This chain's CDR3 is CATSEQGGPGELFF. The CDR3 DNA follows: TGTGCCACCAGTGAACAGGGCGGTCCCGGGGAGCTGTTTTTT.